This note documents a single T cell receptor beta chain sequence. The ends were cut back, 4 bases at V and 4 bases at J, with 8 bases in the middle. The CDR3 totals 13 residues. The germline gives CDR1 SGHNT, CDR2 YYREEE (reference sequence). This specimen comes from a study of blood T cell repertoires in COVID-19. About the research overall: Sources were T cells, B-cell-depleted T cells, or PBMCs; the material itself was cDNA or gDNA.

Per the original methods: Reference gene primer amplification yielded estimated nucleated cell counts. Some clones are missing from TCRdb's copy, which holds only in-frame ones; the method was immunoSEQ multiplex PCR. That table furnishes V, J and clone size, whereas the DNA furnished D and trimming. The sample carries 95,000 to 130,000 clones, just over 90% recorded once. The V and J genes are TRBV5-4 and TRBJ2-2; no firm D call. The sequenced material came from peripheral blood. This clonotype was sampled from a human donor with active COVID-19. The donor label of this sample is uncertain. The chain's CDR3 is CASSPRGTGELFF. The DNA of the CDR3 is TGTGCCAGCAGCCCCCGCGGCACCGGGGAGCTGTTTTTT.